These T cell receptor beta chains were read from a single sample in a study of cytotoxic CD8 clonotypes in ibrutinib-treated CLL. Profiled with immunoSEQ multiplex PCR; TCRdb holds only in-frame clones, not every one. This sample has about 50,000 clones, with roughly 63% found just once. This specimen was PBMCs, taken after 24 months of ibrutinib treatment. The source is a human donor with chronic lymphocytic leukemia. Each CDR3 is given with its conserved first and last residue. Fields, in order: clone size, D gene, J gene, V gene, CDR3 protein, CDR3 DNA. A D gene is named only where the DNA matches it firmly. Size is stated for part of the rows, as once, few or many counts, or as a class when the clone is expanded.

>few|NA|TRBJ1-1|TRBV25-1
CASSARGTEAFF
TGTGCCAGCAGTGCCAGGGGCACTGAAGCTTTCTTT
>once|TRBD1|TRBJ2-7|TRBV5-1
CASSLGDRDTYEQYF
TGCGCCAGCAGCTTGGGGGACAGAGATACCTACGAGCAGTACTTC
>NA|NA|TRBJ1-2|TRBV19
CASSIDKQGFYGYTF
TGTGCCAGTAGTATAGATAAACAGGGTTTCTATGGCTACACCTTC
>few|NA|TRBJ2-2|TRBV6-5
CASSSRGSGELFF
TGTGCCAGCAGTTCCCGGGGGTCGGGGGAGCTGTTTTTT
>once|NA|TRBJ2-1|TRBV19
CASSPPGGEQFF
TGTGCCAGTAGCCCTCCCGGGGGTGAGCAGTTCTTC
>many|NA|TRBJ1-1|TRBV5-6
CASSAGLNTEAFF
TGTGCCAGCAGCGCGGGACTGAACACTGAAGCTTTCTTT
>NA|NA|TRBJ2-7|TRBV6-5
CASSYLIEQYF
TGTGCCAGCAGTTACTTGATCGAGCAGTACTTC
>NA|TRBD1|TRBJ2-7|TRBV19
CATDLGTGFIGEQYF
TGTGCCACCGACCTTGGGACAGGGTTCATCGGGGAGCAGTACTTC
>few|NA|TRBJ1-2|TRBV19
CASRTELGYTF
TGTGCCAGTAGGACGGAGCTTGGCTACACCTTC
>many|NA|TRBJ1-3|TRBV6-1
CASSPAGNTIYF
TGTGCCAGCAGTCCGGCTGGAAACACCATATATTTT
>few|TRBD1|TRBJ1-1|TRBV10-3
CAIGGPTGDTEAFF
TGTGCCATCGGGGGCCCAACAGGGGACACTGAAGCTTTCTTT
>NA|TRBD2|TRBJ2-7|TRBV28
CASSLTGGTYEQYF
TGTGCCAGCAGTTTAACGGGGGGAACCTACGAGCAGTACTTC
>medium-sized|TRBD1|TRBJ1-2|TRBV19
CASSAGTGVYGYTF
TGTGCCAGTAGTGCCGGGACAGGGGTCTATGGCTACACCTTC
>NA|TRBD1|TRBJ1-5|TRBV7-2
CASSLTTGGGQPQHF
TGTGCCAGCAGCCTAACTACAGGGGGGGGGCAGCCCCAGCATTTT
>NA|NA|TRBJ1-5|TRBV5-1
CASSTDGTAWEPQHF
TGCGCCAGCAGCACCGATGGGACCGCTTGGGAGCCCCAGCATTTT
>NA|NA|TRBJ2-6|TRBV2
CASGGTELSGANVLTF
TGTGCCAGCGGGGGGACAGAACTCTCTGGGGCCAACGTCCTGACTTTC
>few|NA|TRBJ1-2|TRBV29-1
CSVETRSGYTF
TGCAGCGTTGAAACGCGCTCCGGCTACACCTTC
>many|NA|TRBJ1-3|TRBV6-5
CASSSPVPGNTIYF
TGTGCCAGCAGTTCTCCCGTCCCTGGAAACACCATATATTTT
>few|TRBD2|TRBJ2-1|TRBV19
CASSIRTSGEQFF
TGTGCCAGTAGTATAAGGACTAGCGGGGAGCAGTTCTTC
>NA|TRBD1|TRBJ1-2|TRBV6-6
CASSSYRTGGSGYTF
TGTGCCAGCAGCAGCTATCGGACAGGGGGGTCTGGCTACACCTTC
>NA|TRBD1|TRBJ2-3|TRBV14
CASRLTGELSTDTQYF
TGTGCCAGCAGACTAACAGGGGAATTAAGCACAGATACGCAGTATTTT
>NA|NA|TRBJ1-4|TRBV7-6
CASSPGVPATNEKLFF
TGTGCCAGCAGCCCAGGGGTCCCAGCAACTAATGAAAAACTGTTTTTT
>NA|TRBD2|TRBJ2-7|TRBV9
CASSVESGVAYEQYF
TGTGCCAGCAGCGTAGAAAGCGGGGTGGCCTACGAGCAGTACTTC
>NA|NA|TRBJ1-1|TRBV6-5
CASRGGSGRSEAFF
TGTGCCAGCAGGGGGGGGTCGGGAAGGTCTGAAGCTTTCTTT
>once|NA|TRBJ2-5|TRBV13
CASSLGPSAGYF
TGTGCCAGCAGCTTAGGGCCCTCGGCCGGGTACTTC
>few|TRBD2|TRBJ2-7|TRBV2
CASSRGVAREQYF
TGTGCCAGCAGTCGGGGGGTTGCCAGGGAGCAGTACTTC
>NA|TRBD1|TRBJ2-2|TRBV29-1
CSVEGTGGGSAGELFF
TGCAGCGTTGAAGGGACAGGGGGCGGAAGTGCCGGGGAGCTGTTTTTT
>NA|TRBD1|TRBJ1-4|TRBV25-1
CASSWTGQNEKLFF
TGTGCCAGCAGTTGGACAGGCCAAAATGAAAAACTGTTTTTT
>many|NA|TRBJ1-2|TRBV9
CASSVDQGGYGYTF
TGTGCCAGCAGCGTAGATCAGGGCGGTTATGGCTACACCTTC
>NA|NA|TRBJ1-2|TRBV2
CASSEVGNYGYTF
TGTGCCAGCAGTGAGGTGGGGAACTATGGCTACACCTTC
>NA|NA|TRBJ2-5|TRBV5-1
CASRGQETQYF
TGCGCCAGCAGGGGACAAGAGACCCAGTACTTC
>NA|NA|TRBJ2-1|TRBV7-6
CASSLASDNEQFF
TGTGCCAGCAGCTTAGCGTCAGACAATGAGCAGTTCTTC
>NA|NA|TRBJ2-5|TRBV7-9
CASRPVGLETQYF
TGTGCCAGCAGGCCCGTGGGGCTGGAGACCCAGTACTTC
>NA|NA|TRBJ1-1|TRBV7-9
CASSFEGGTEAFF
TGTGCCAGCAGCTTCGAGGGGGGCACTGAAGCTTTCTTT
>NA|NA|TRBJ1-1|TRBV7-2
CASSLWGNTEAFF
TGTGCCAGCAGCTTGTGGGGGAACACTGAAGCTTTCTTT
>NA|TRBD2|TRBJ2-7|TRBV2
CASSEVPSGGMLLF
TGTGCCAGCAGTGAAGTGCCTAGCGGGGGGATGCTGCTCTTC
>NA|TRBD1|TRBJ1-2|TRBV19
CASSLTGLGLGGYTF
TGTGCCAGTAGCTTGACAGGGCTAGGCCTCGGGGGCTACACCTTC
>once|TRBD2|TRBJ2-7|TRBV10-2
CASILRRGAGEQYF
TGCGCCAGCATCCTTCGGCGGGGGGCCGGGGAGCAGTACTTC
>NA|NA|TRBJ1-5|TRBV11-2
CASSLGGAAQPQHF
TGTGCCAGCAGCTTAGGGGGCGCGGCTCAGCCCCAGCATTTT
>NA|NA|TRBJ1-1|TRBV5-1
CASSLTGANTVAFF
TGCGCCAGCAGCTTGACGGGAGCGAACACTGTGGCTTTCTTT
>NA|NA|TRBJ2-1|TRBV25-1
CASSLGQAFNEQFF
TGTGCCAGCAGTCTGGGACAAGCCTTCAATGAGCAGTTCTTC
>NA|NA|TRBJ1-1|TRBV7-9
CASSPGPGAFF
TGTGCCAGCAGCCCAGGGCCCGGGGCTTTCTTT
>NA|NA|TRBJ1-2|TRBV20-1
CSATGFGGYTF
TGCAGTGCTACAGGGTTCGGTGGCTACACCTTC
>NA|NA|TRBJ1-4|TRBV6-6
CASSRHREEKLFF
TGTGCCAGCAGCCGCCACAGGGAGGAAAAACTGTTTTTT
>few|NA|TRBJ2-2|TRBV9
CASSVGGRNTGELFF
TGTGCCAGCAGCGTAGGTGGTAGGAACACCGGGGAGCTGTTTTTT
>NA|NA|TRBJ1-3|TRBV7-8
CASSLLPYAIYF
TGTGCCAGCAGCCTCCTACCCTACGCCATATATTTT
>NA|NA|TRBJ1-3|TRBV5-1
CASGRGESSGNTIYF
TGCGCCAGCGGACGGGGGGAGAGCTCTGGAAACACCATATATTTT
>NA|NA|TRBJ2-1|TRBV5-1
CASNPAPSYNEQFF
TGCGCCAGCAACCCAGCCCCGTCCTACAATGAGCAGTTCTTC
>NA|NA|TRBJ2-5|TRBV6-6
CASSGDVQETQYF
TGTGCCAGCAGTGGGGACGTACAAGAGACCCAGTACTTC
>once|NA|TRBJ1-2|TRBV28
CASSVTGQYGYTF
TGTGCCAGCAGTGTGACAGGCCAATATGGCTACACCTTC
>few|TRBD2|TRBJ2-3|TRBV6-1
CASSEGLAGSTDTQYF
TGTGCCAGCAGTGAAGGGCTAGCGGGGAGCACAGATACGCAGTATTTT
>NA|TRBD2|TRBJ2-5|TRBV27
CATHRLAGGPQETQYF
TGTGCCACTCACCGACTAGCGGGGGGGCCCCAAGAGACCCAGTACTTC
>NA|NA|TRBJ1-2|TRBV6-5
CASSPGTGAFGYTF
TGTGCCAGCAGCCCCGGGACGGGTGCCTTTGGCTACACCTTC